The clone carrying this T cell receptor beta chain was counted once. No antigen is known for it. The data derive from a study of cytomegalovirus exposure and HLA in healthy donors. General study points: A later analysis found that most CMV-associated TCR beta chains appeared HLA-restricted. The authors enumerated 150 to 200 TCR beta chains as linked to cytomegalovirus.

Trimming at V came to 4 bases and at J to 1 base, leaving 3 bases not matched to a gene. CDR1 and CDR2 from the germline V gene are SGHNT and YENEEA. This CDR3 spans 15 amino acids. Donors counted as nominally healthy when sampled, yet unrecorded immune exposures were likely. The PCR had 60 Vbeta and 13 Jbeta primers. Produced via immunoSEQ multiplex PCR; TCRdb's table is partial and in-frame only. The repertoire includes around 65,000 clones, around 80% of them detected once, and about 8% sits in the top ten. The rearrangement uses TRBV11-3 and TRBJ2-2; TRBD1 agrees at 7 bases. The specimen was PBMCs. The receptor comes from a woman in her twenties or thirties in good health and CMV-seropositive. The CDR3 loop reads CASSSRQGNTGELFF. CDR3 sequence (DNA): TGTGCCAGCAGCTCCCGACAGGGGAACACCGGGGAGCTGTTTTTT.